A single sample gave rise to the 9 T cell receptor beta chains below, sequenced in a study of OX40 agonist ivuxolimab in advanced cancers. Profiled with immunoSEQ multiplex PCR; TCRdb holds only in-frame clones, not every one. Of about 81,000 clones listed, more than 75% are singletons. Sequences were derived from CD4+ or CD8+ T cells sorted from blood, sampled in a trial of the OX40 agonist ivuxolimab. The origin of the receptors is an adult with an advanced solid tumor such as melanoma, head and neck, liver or kidney cancer.

The chain carries TRBV6-1 and TRBJ2-2, with 15 bases fitting TRBD2. The CDR3 is made up of 15 amino acids. The V segment lost 8 bases and the J segment 6 bases; nucleotides outside the gene matches: 4. Looked up from germline, CDR1 is MNHNS and CDR2 is SASEGT. This CDR3 reads CASQGLAGGAGELFF. In nucleotides, the CDR3 is TGTGCCAGCCAGGGACTAGCGGGGGGCGCCGGGGAGCTGTTTTTT.

The rearrangement joins TRBV29-1 to TRBJ2-2; no firm D call. The ends were cut back, 4 bases at V and 1 base at J, with 13 bases in the middle. Germline CDR1 reads SQVTM; CDR2 reads ANQGSEA. This CDR3 has 15 amino acids. CDR3 DNA: TGCAGCGTTGTTGTCGCCTTTTTGAACACCGGGGAGCTGTTTTTT. Its protein product is CSVVVAFLNTGELFF.

V and J are TRBV7-2 and TRBJ2-1, with D possibly matching TRBD2 (5 bases). The V end lost 7 bases, the J end lost 4 bases, and 17 bases lay between the germline ends. The CDR3 runs to 15 residues. Germline V gene lookup returns CDR1 SGHTA and CDR2 FQGNSA. The CDR3 DNA is TGTGCCAGCACCCTAATAAGCGGATTTTACAATGAGCAGTTCTTC. Its protein product is CASTLISGFYNEQFF. Full variable domain (remainder filled in from reference TRBV7-2 and TRBJ2-1): GAGVSQSPSNKVTEKGKDVELRCDPISGHTALYWYRQSLGQGLEFLIYFQGNSAPDKSGLPSDRFSAERTGGSVSTLTIQRTQQEDSAVYLCASTLISGFYNEQFFGPGTRLTVL.

This clone was recorded a few times. The chain is built from TRBV4-3 and TRBJ1-4; maybe TRBD1 (6 bases). Germline V lookup: CDR1 LGHNA, CDR2 YSLEER. V was shortened by 1 base and J by 5 bases, with 17 bases between the two germline ends. The length of the CDR3 is 17 residues. This CDR3 is CASSQGGHGRLNEKLFF. The CDR3 DNA follows: TGCGCCAGCAGCCAAGGGGGGCACGGGCGACTAAATGAAAAACTGTTTTTT.

This clone was observed a single time. The V gene is TRBV27, the J gene TRBJ2-1, with 9 bases that match TRBD2. The junction had 3 bases not matched to a gene; V was cut back by 6 bases and J by 6 bases. There are 13 residues in the CDR3. Germline V CDR1 and CDR2: MNHEY, SMNVEV (reference sequence). The CDR3 reads CASRRGGANEQFF. As DNA, the CDR3 is TGTGCCAGCAGGCGGGGGGGGGCCAATGAGCAGTTCTTC.

The chain uses TRBV25-1 and TRBJ2-5; 7 bases align to TRBD1. The V segment lost 8 bases and the J segment 4 bases; nucleotides outside the gene matches: 10. The CDR3 totals 14 residues. Germline V CDR1 and CDR2: MGHDK, SYGVNS. The CDR3 protein is CASSWDSLGETQYF. CDR3 nucleotide sequence: TGTGCCAGCTCTTGGGACAGTTTAGGAGAGACCCAGTACTTC.

The chain has TRBV6-6 and TRBJ1-6, with D unclear. CDR1 and CDR2 (germline): MNHNY, SVGAGI (reference sequence). CDR3 length equals 12 residues. The V end was cut by 5 bases, the J end by 7 bases, with 6 bases between. The CDR3, as DNA: TGTGCCAGCAGTCTTCGAAATTCACCCCTCCACTTT. Residues: CASSLRNSPLHF.

This clone occurred once. The chain joins TRBV4-1 to TRBJ1-1; 7 bases are a match to TRBD1. V lost 1 base, J lost 3 bases, and 17 bases stayed unmatched. This CDR3 has 19 residues. The germline V gene has CDR1 MGHRA and CDR2 YSYEKL. The CDR3, as DNA: TGCGCCAGCAGCCAAGCCCGGACAGGCGGACGACTCATGGACACTGAAGCTTTCTTT. This translates into CASSQARTGGRLMDTEAFF.

The V and J genes are TRBV7-9 and TRBJ1-5; D is perhaps TRBD1 (6 bases). The germline V gene has CDR1 SEHNR and CDR2 FQNEAQ (reference sequence). This CDR3 spans 13 amino acids. V was shortened by 8 bases and J by 5 bases, with 13 bases between the two germline ends. The CDR3 spells CASEGGLDQPQHF. CDR3 in DNA: TGTGCCAGCGAGGGGGGGCTCGATCAGCCCCAGCATTTT.